This T cell receptor (beta chain) was sequenced in a study of OX40 agonist ivuxolimab in advanced cancers. Whole-study context: At under 85% male, the cohort had a mean age of about 55 years, ranging from roughly 20 to 85. Participants could have had prior anti-PD-1, anti-PD-L1 or anti-CTLA-4 therapy, and less than 45% had some.

The CDR3 covers 13 residues. Germline CDR1 reads SEHNR; CDR2 reads FQNEAQ (reference sequence). V lost 1 base to trimming and J lost 1 base, with 5 bases between them. Method: immunoSEQ multiplex PCR; TCRdb's copy keeps in-frame clones and lacks some. This sample has 65,000 to 80,000 clones, with around 93% found just once. The sample here was CD4+ or CD8+ T cells sorted from blood, taken in a trial of the OX40 agonist ivuxolimab. The chain joins TRBV7-9 to TRBJ2-7; no reliable D call. The TCR originated in an adult with an advanced solid tumor such as melanoma, head and neck, liver or kidney cancer. CDR3 DNA: TGTGCCAGCAGCTTAGGACTTTCCTACGAGCAGTACTTC. Residues: CASSLGLSYEQYF.